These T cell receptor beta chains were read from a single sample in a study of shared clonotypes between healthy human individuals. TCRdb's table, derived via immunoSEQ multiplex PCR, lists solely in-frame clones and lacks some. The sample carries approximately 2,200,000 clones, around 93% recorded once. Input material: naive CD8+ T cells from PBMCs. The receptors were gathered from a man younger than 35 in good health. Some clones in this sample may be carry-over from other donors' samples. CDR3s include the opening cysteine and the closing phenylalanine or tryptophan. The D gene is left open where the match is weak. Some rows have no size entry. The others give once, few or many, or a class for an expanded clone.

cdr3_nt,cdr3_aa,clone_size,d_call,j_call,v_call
TGTGCCAGCAGCCAAGTTTGGGGGCCGAACACCGGGGAGCTGTTTTTT,CASSQVWGPNTGELFF,.,.,TRBJ2-2,TRBV14
TGTGCCAGCTCACCAGTCCCCTCGGGACTAGCGGGAGGGAGCTCCTACAATGAGCAGTTCTTC,CASSPVPSGLAGGSSYNEQFF,once,TRBD2,TRBJ2-1,TRBV18
TGTGCCAGCAGTGAATGGCGGGACAGGGGGAGTATTAGGAGCAATCAGCCCCAGCATTTT,CASSEWRDRGSIRSNQPQHF,.,TRBD1,TRBJ1-5,TRBV6-1
TGTGCCAGCAACAACCCCCTGGACATGAGCTCCTACAATGAGCAGTTCTTC,CASNNPLDMSSYNEQFF,.,.,TRBJ2-1,TRBV9
TGTGCCACCGCAAGGGGGGCCCTGAACTCTGGAAACACCATATATTTT,CATARGALNSGNTIYF,once,.,TRBJ1-3,TRBV10-3
TGTGCCTGGAGTGACCGGGACAGGGGCTACGAGCAGTACTTC,CAWSDRDRGYEQYF,.,TRBD1,TRBJ2-7,TRBV30
TGTGCCAGCAGCTTAGTTAGCAGGGGGCCGAACTATGGCTACACCTTC,CASSLVSRGPNYGYTF,.,TRBD1,TRBJ1-2,TRBV7-9
TGTGCCAGCAGCTATGACAGGAACAACAATGAGCAGTTCTTC,CASSYDRNNNEQFF,.,.,TRBJ2-1,TRBV4-2
TGTGCCATCAGTGAAGAAAACAGGGCTAGCACAGATACGCAGTATTTT,CAISEENRASTDTQYF,.,.,TRBJ2-3,TRBV10-3
TGTGCCACCAGCAGAGTTCGGGGTGCCAAAAACATTCAGTACTTC,CATSRVRGAKNIQYF,.,.,TRBJ2-4,TRBV15
TGTGCCAGTTCCAGGAGAATGAACACTGAAGCTTTCTTT,CASSRRMNTEAFF,few,.,TRBJ1-1,TRBV6-6
TGTGCCAGCAGTTTAGGTCCGGGACAGACGTCAGAGACCCAGTACTTC,CASSLGPGQTSETQYF,once,TRBD1,TRBJ2-5,TRBV28
TGTGCCAGCAGCCAAGGTGGGAGGGCCCCCCCAGACACAGATACGCAGTATTTT,CASSQGGRAPPDTDTQYF,.,TRBD2,TRBJ2-3,TRBV28
TGTGCCAGCAGCTTAGGCCTACAGGGGGCGGATGAAAAACTGTTTTTT,CASSLGLQGADEKLFF,.,TRBD1,TRBJ1-4,TRBV13
TGTGCCAGCTCCGATCAACCCAGCTCCTACGAGCAGTACTTC,CASSDQPSSYEQYF,once,.,TRBJ2-7,TRBV11-3
TGTGCCACCAGTCCGACTTTGGGCTACGAGCAGTACTTC,CATSPTLGYEQYF,.,.,TRBJ2-7,TRBV15
TGTGCCAGCAGTGAATTGGGTCTAGCGGGAGACGAGCAGTACTTC,CASSELGLAGDEQYF,.,TRBD2,TRBJ2-7,TRBV25-1
TGTGCCATCAGTGAGTGGCTGACGCAGGAGACCCAGTACTTC,CAISEWLTQETQYF,.,.,TRBJ2-5,TRBV10-3
TGTGCCAGCAGAATGGACGACATCACTGAAGCTTTCTTT,CASRMDDITEAFF,once,.,TRBJ1-1,TRBV6-5
TGTGCCAGCAGCTTGGCGGAAGGGACGGATGAGCAGTTCTTC,CASSLAEGTDEQFF,.,.,TRBJ2-1,TRBV5-6
TGTGCCAGCAGCTTAGGCCGGGACGTCCTATTT,CASSLGRDVLF,.,.,TRBJ1-4,TRBV13
TGTGCCAGCAGTTACTTAGCAGGGTCTAACTATGGCTACACCTTC,CASSYLAGSNYGYTF,.,.,TRBJ1-2,TRBV6-5
TGTGCCAGCAGGGGCAGAGAGGCTGAAGCTTTCTTT,CASRGREAEAFF,once,.,TRBJ1-1,TRBV27
TGTGCCAGCAGCCCTCGGACTTTTGACTACGAGCAGTACTTC,CASSPRTFDYEQYF,.,.,TRBJ2-7,TRBV7-2
TGTGCCAGCAGCGACTACAGGGACCCTGAGCAGTTCTTC,CASSDYRDPEQFF,.,.,TRBJ2-1,TRBV11-3
TGTGCCAGTAGTATAGGGTCCGGACCGCTAAATGAAAAACTGTTTTTT,CASSIGSGPLNEKLFF,.,.,TRBJ1-4,TRBV19
TGTGCCAGCTCACCGGTCGGGTCGGGACGGGTGACCTACGAGCAGTACTTC,CASSPVGSGRVTYEQYF,.,.,TRBJ2-7,TRBV18
TGTGCCAGCAGTCTCACCTTGACGGGTAGCTACACCTTC,CASSLTLTGSYTF,few,.,TRBJ1-2,TRBV27
TGTGCCAGCGGCGCGAGAGGGGTCTATGGCTACACCTTC,CASGARGVYGYTF,.,.,TRBJ1-2,TRBV21-1